A selection of T cell receptor beta chains follows, all from one sample in a study of T cell responses to AZD1222 COVID-19 vaccine. Sequencing was performed with immunoSEQ multiplex PCR; in TCRdb, only in-frame clones are kept and a portion is missing. The sample contains tens of thousands of clones, around nine tenths of which appear only once. The sequences come from peripheral blood, collected 28 days after the second AZD1222 dose. The receptors stem from an adult who received the AZD1222 COVID-19 vaccine. CDR3s include the opening cysteine and the closing phenylalanine or tryptophan. A D gene is named only where the DNA matches it firmly. Rows may omit the clone size; those that give it use once, few, many or a size class.

abundance | d_gene | j_gene | v_gene | CDR3nt | CDR3aa
once | NA | TRBJ2-1 | TRBV3-1/TRBV3-2 | TGTGCCAGCAGCCAAGACCCCGGGAGCGGGTACAATGAGCAGTTCTTC | CASSQDPGSGYNEQFF
NA | TRBD1 | TRBJ1-6 | TRBV6-5 | TGTGCCAGCAGTTACTCCGGGACAGGGGGGGGTTCACCCCTCCACTTT | CASSYSGTGGGSPLHF
NA | TRBD1 | TRBJ2-3 | TRBV4-2 | TGTGCCAGCAGCCAAGATCGACAGGGGGCTGTTGGCACAGATACGCAGTATTTT | CASSQDRQGAVGTDTQYF
NA | TRBD1 | TRBJ1-1 | TRBV18 | TGTGCCAGCTCAATGGGACAGCTCCTCCCTGAAGCTTTCTTT | CASSMGQLLPEAFF
NA | NA | TRBJ2-3 | TRBV6-5 | TGTGCCAGCCGTTCGACAGCAGATACGCAGTATTTT | CASRSTADTQYF
NA | TRBD1 | TRBJ1-2 | TRBV5-4 | TGTGCCAGCAGCTTGGCCGACGGACAGGGATCAACTGGCTACACCTTC | CASSLADGQGSTGYTF
NA | TRBD1 | TRBJ2-2 | TRBV6-5 | TGTGCCAGCAGTAGAGACAGGGTGGACACCGGGGAGCTGTTTTTT | CASSRDRVDTGELFF
NA | NA | TRBJ2-7 | TRBV13 | TGTGCCAGCAGCTCTAAACGGTACACCTACGAGCAGTACTTC | CASSSKRYTYEQYF
NA | TRBD2 | TRBJ2-7 | TRBV18 | TGTGCCAGCTCACCACGAGCGGGGCCGCGGGTTGGCTACGAGCAGTACTTC | CASSPRAGPRVGYEQYF
NA | TRBD1 | TRBJ1-4 | TRBV14 | TGTGCCAGCAGTGGACAGGGAGTTGAAAAACTGTTTTTT | CASSGQGVEKLFF
NA | NA | TRBJ1-2 | TRBV30 | TGTGCGATGGAAGGGGCAGTGGAGGCCTATGGCTACACCTTC | CAMEGAVEAYGYTF
NA | TRBD2 | TRBJ2-1 | TRBV7-9 | TGTGCCAGCAGCCTGGCCGGGACTAGCGTCGACAATGAGCAGTTCTTC | CASSLAGTSVDNEQFF
NA | NA | TRBJ2-4 | TRBV4-2 | TGTGCCAGCAGCCAAGAATCGGCCAGCAAAAACATTCAGTACTTC | CASSQESASKNIQYF
NA | NA | TRBJ1-2 | TRBV4-3 | TGCGCCAGCAGCCAAGGGCGGGGACCTGGAAACTATGGCTACACCTTC | CASSQGRGPGNYGYTF
NA | NA | TRBJ1-3 | TRBV5-8 | TGTGCCAGCAGCTCAGGTCTAGGCGACTCTGGAAACACCATATATTTT | CASSSGLGDSGNTIYF
NA | NA | TRBJ1-1 | TRBV9 | TGTGCCAGCAGCGGACACTCCGCGGGGGACACTGAAGCTTTCTTT | CASSGHSAGDTEAFF
NA | NA | TRBJ2-1 | TRBV4-1 | TGCGCCAGCAGCCACGGGACTTCCTCCAACAATGAGCAGTTCTTC | CASSHGTSSNNEQFF
few | TRBD1 | TRBJ1-2 | TRBV5-1 | TGCGCCAGCAGCCCAAAGACAGGGGGAAAGGATGGCTACACCTTC | CASSPKTGGKDGYTF
once | NA | TRBJ1-1 | TRBV7-9 | TGTGCCAGCAGCTTAATGTCTACTGAAGCTTTCTTT | CASSLMSTEAFF
NA | NA | TRBJ2-3 | TRBV5-1 | TGCGCCAGCGGGGAGATCCCGGGAGAGACTACAGATACGCAGTATTTT | CASGEIPGETTDTQYF
NA | NA | TRBJ2-1 | TRBV9 | TGTGCCAGCAGCGCACGGCCATCGACAGCCGCTTTGAGGGTCCGTGAGCAGTTCTTC | CASSARPSTAALRVREQFF
NA | NA | TRBJ1-1 | TRBV5-6 | TGTGCCAGCAGCTTCACAGGTGAAGCTTTCTTT | CASSFTGEAFF
NA | NA | TRBJ1-1 | TRBV6-5 | TGTGCCAGCAGTTACGAAGGGGTAGGGAACACTGAAGCTTTCTTT | CASSYEGVGNTEAFF